The present entry profiles one T cell receptor (beta chain) with its context. This record comes from a study of blood T cell repertoires in COVID-19. Overall study context: There were acute and convalescent COVID-19 samples, and they came from the United States, Italy and Spain.

Using immunoSEQ multiplex PCR, the repertoire was profiled, and TCRdb retains in-frame clones only, with some absent. The sample has about 380,000 clones; more than 70% are singletons. This CDR3 comprises 14 residues. Trimming removed 3 bases at V and 7 bases at J, with 15 bases between. Looked up from germline, CDR1 is SEHNR and CDR2 is FQNEAQ (reference sequence). V and J are TRBV7-9 and TRBJ1-2, with D tentatively TRBD1 (6 bases). The source material was PBMCs or T cells enriched from blood (not recorded which). This receptor was obtained from a woman younger than 35 who had recovered from COVID-19. The CDR3 sequence: CASSFQDSGGGYTF. CDR3 DNA: TGTGCCAGCAGCTTTCAGGACAGCGGAGGTGGCTACACCTTC.